One and the same sample provided the 27 T cell receptor beta chains below, sequenced in a study of beta chain features in type 1 diabetes. The antigens for these receptors are not known. Study observations and caveats: Shorter TCRB CDR3s, moderately but significantly so, were found in Type 1 diabetes patients in all four CD4+ subsets.

The sequenced template was cDNA made from the entire isolated RNA. Repertoires were generated with immunoSEQ multiplex PCR, while TCRdb's copy carries only in-frame clones and drops some. The sample consists of around 150,000 clones, around 8.4% of them appearing once. The source material was central memory CD4+ T cells from blood. Receptor source: a woman aged 18 to 35 with type 1 diabetes.

This chain uses TRBV29-1 with TRBJ2-2; 13 bases agree with TRBD2. V lost 7 bases to trimming and J lost 6 bases; unmatched junction nucleotides: 5. The CDR3 covers 14 residues. Germline V lookup: CDR1 SQVTM, CDR2 ANQGSEA. The DNA of the CDR3 is TGCAGCGGAGCGGGACTAGCGGGATCCGGGGAGCTGTTTTTT. Translation gives CSGAGLAGSGELFF.

The rearrangement links TRBV27 to TRBJ2-5, with 7 nucleotides matching TRBD1. V shed 6 bases and J 4 bases; nucleotides not matched to a gene: 14. The CDR3 is 16 amino acids. Germline V gene data show CDR1 as MNHEY and CDR2 as SMNVEV (reference sequence). The chain's CDR3 is CASSLAGGYLRETQYF. Written as DNA, the CDR3 is TGTGCCAGCAGCCTCGCAGGGGGTTACTTGCGAGAGACCCAGTACTTC.

This chain uses TRBV5-1 with TRBJ2-3; 8 nucleotides agree with TRBD1. This CDR3 contains 15 residues. J was trimmed by 3 bases and V by 2 bases; bases with no gene match: 5. The V gene's germline CDR1 is SGHRS and CDR2 YFSETQ. The CDR3 protein is CASSFGQGGTDTQYF. DNA of the CDR3: TGCGCCAGCAGCTTTGGACAGGGTGGAACAGATACGCAGTATTTT.

V usage is TRBV5-1 and J usage is TRBJ2-7; possible D gene TRBD1, 6 bases. The V gene lost 4 bases and the J gene lost 4 bases, with 18 bases spanning the gap. Germline V gives CDR1 SGHRS, CDR2 YFSETQ. The CDR3 covers 15 residues. In DNA form, the CDR3 reads TGCGCCAGCAGCCCCTCCGGCACAGGGTATTACGAGCAGTACTTC. Amino acids: CASSPSGTGYYEQYF.

The V call is TRBV5-1, the J call TRBJ1-2; 7 nucleotides agree with TRBD1. V lost 2 bases, J lost 4 bases, and 2 bases stayed unmatched. CDR3 length: 13 amino acids. Germline CDR1 is SGHRS and CDR2 is YFSETQ. The CDR3 DNA is TGCGCCAGCAGCTTCCCAGGGGGCTATGGCTACACCTTC. It is translated as CASSFPGGYGYTF.

This chain uses TRBV28 with TRBJ1-3, with a weak D call TRBD1 (5 bases). Germline CDR1 and CDR2: MDHEN and SYDVKM. CDR3 size: 12 residues. The V and J ends lost 11 bases and 5 bases respectively, with 13 bases between them. CDR3 bases: TGTGCCGCTCGGAAGGGGCGAAACACCATATATTTT. It translates to CAARKGRNTIYF. The full variable domain, in which reference TRBV28 and TRBJ1-3 provide the parts outside the CDR3, is DVKVTQSSRYLVKRTGEKVFLECVQDMDHENMFWYRQDPGLGLRLIYFSYDVKMKEKGDIPEGYSVSREKKERFSLILESASTNQTSMYLCAARKGRNTIYFGEGSWLTVV.

The chain links TRBV2 to TRBJ1-4, with D hard to call. The germline V gene encodes CDR1 SNHLY and CDR2 FYNNEI. The length of the CDR3 is 14 residues. Trimming pared 2 bases from V and 8 bases from J, leaving 12 bases between. The CDR3 region has the DNA TGTGCCAGCAGTGAATCCCGCCGGTCGGAAAAACTGTTTTTT. Protein sequence: CASSESRRSEKLFF.

This clone occurred a few times. The chain is built from TRBV28 and TRBJ1-2; the D gene is possibly TRBD1 (5 bases). The germline CDR1 and CDR2 sequences are MDHEN and SYDVKM. The CDR3 runs 14 residues. V gave up 4 bases and J gave up 2 bases, with 11 bases separating them. This chain's CDR3 is CASSSLAGNYGYTF. The CDR3 coding sequence is TGTGCCAGCAGTTCTCTCGCAGGGAACTATGGCTACACCTTC.

The V gene is TRBV7-3, the J gene TRBJ2-2; 11 bases are a match to TRBD2. The V segment lost 2 bases and the J segment 4 bases; nucleotides outside the gene matches: 3. Per the germline V gene, CDR1 is SGHTA and CDR2 is FQGTGA. The length of the CDR3 is 16 residues. The CDR3 reads CASSLLAGGLTGELFF. In nucleotides, the CDR3 is TGTGCCAGCAGCTTACTAGCGGGAGGCCTCACCGGGGAGCTGTTTTTT.

This chain uses TRBV9 with TRBJ2-2, with TRBD2 as a possible D gene (6 bases). CDR1 and CDR2 from the germline V gene are SGDLS and YYNGEE. There are 14 residues in the CDR3. V lost 0 bases and J lost 5, with 8 bases in between. Written as DNA, the CDR3 is TGTGCCAGCAGCGTAGCTGGAGGGACCGGGGAGCTGTTTTTT. Protein product: CASSVAGGTGELFF.

This clone has a handful of counts. The gene calls are TRBV14 and TRBJ1-2; possible D gene TRBD1, 6 bases. This CDR3 spans 15 amino acids. Trimming stripped 5 bases from V and 4 bases from J, with 17 bases between. Germline CDR1 reads SGHDN; CDR2 reads FVKESK. CDR3 in amino acids: CASSYVGGLSYGYTF. CDR3 in DNA: TGTGCCAGCAGCTATGTCGGGGGGCTCAGCTATGGCTACACCTTC.

This clone was found a few times. This chain joins TRBV5-4 and TRBJ2-7; TRBD1 matches at 8 bases. CDR1 is SGHNT and CDR2 is YYREEE in the germline V gene (reference sequence). The CDR3 covers 14 residues. Unmatched junction bases numbered 4, after V lost 3 bases and J lost 2 bases. CDR3 sequence (DNA): TGTGCCAGCAGCTCGCACAGGGGGACCTACGAGCAGTACTTC. Protein sequence: CASSSHRGTYEQYF.

The chain recombines TRBV7-3 with TRBJ2-3, with D maybe TRBD2 (6 bases). Trimming took 2 bases from V and 2 from J, leaving 20 bases between them. Germline V gene lookup returns CDR1 SGHTA and CDR2 FQGTGA. The CDR3 contains 18 residues. The CDR3 coding sequence is TGTGCCAGCAGCTTATTTCCCCGCGGGACCTCCCTCACAGATACGCAGTATTTT. It encodes CASSLFPRGTSLTDTQYF.

This clone was detected a few times. The chain couples TRBV18 to TRBJ2-5, with 7 positions matching TRBD1. This CDR3 is 14 amino acids long. The V segment lost 6 bases and the J segment 4 bases; nucleotides outside the gene matches: 8. Germline V CDR1 and CDR2: KGHSH, LQKENI. The CDR3 sequence: CASSLATGRETQYF. The DNA of the CDR3 is TGTGCCAGCTCCCTCGCGACAGGGAGAGAGACCCAGTACTTC.

The chain is built from TRBV5-1 and TRBJ2-5; 7 positions match TRBD1. Germline CDR1 reads SGHRS; CDR2 reads YFSETQ. The length of the CDR3 is 13 residues. V lost 4 bases and J lost 3; bases outside the gene matches: 3. CDR3 in DNA: TGCGCCAGCAGCGACGGGACAGAAGAGACCCAGTACTTC. Its protein is CASSDGTEETQYF. The whole variable domain, filled in from reference TRBV5-1 and TRBJ2-5, reads KAGVTQTPRYLIKTRGQQVTLSCSPISGHRSVSWYQQTPGQGLQFLFEYFSETQRNKGNFPGRFSGRQFSNSRSEMNVSTLELGDSALYLCASSDGTEETQYFGPGTRLLVL.

This chain connects TRBV18 to TRBJ1-2; D gene uncertain. The CDR3 length is 12 residues. The germline V gene has CDR1 KGHSH and CDR2 LQKENI. The germline V and J ends were trimmed by 3 bases and 11 bases, with 13 bases remaining between them. In DNA form, the CDR3 reads TGTGCCAGCTCACCCGAAGTTGCTCAGTACACCTTC. Translated, it gives CASSPEVAQYTF.

V is TRBV11-1 and J is TRBJ1-1; 8 positions agree with TRBD1. From germline, CDR1 is SGHAT and CDR2 FQDESV (reference sequence). The junction had 9 bases not matched to a gene; V was cut back by 6 bases and J by 0 bases. CDR3 length: 16 residues. The CDR3 sequence: CASSTGTGFMNTEAFF. The CDR3 region has the DNA TGTGCCAGCAGTACCGGGACAGGTTTCATGAACACTGAAGCTTTCTTT.

This clone was counted a few times. This CDR3 reads CASSDREHTDTQYF. CDR3 nucleotide sequence: TGTGCCAGCAGTGACAGGGAACACACAGATACGCAGTATTTT. The chain recombines TRBV25-1 with TRBJ2-3, with a possible D match to TRBD1 (5 bases). Deletions cut 3 bases from V and 2 bases from J, with 9 bases between. Looked up from germline, CDR1 is MGHDK and CDR2 is SYGVNS. The CDR3 is 14 amino acids.

This clone has a handful of counts. This may arise from a read error, as a much more abundant clone is one base away. The chain has TRBV5-4 and TRBJ1-5; D gene uncertain. CDR1 and CDR2 from the germline V gene are SGHNT and YYREEE (reference sequence). V lost 0 bases, J lost 9 bases, and 13 bases lay in between. This CDR3 is 14 amino acids long. CDR3 region: CASSLVGRAGPQHF. The CDR3 nucleotides are TGTGCCAGCAGCTTGGTAGGGAGGGCCGGGCCCCAGCATTTT. Filled out from reference TRBV5-4 and TRBJ1-5, the complete variable domain reads ETGVTQSPTHLIKTRGQQVTLRCSSQSGHNTVSWYQQALGQGPQFIFQYYREEENGRGNFPPRFSGLQFPNYSSELNVNALELDDSALYLCASSLVGRAGPQHFGDGTRLSIL.

The chain uses TRBV7-9 and TRBJ1-4, with 7 nucleotides matching TRBD1. The length of the CDR3 is 15 residues. J lost 8 bases, V lost 2 bases, and 8 bases had no gene match. From germline, CDR1 is SEHNR and CDR2 FQNEAQ (reference sequence). The CDR3 here is CASSLKATGNEKLFF. The CDR3 coding sequence is TGTGCCAGCAGCTTAAAGGCGACAGGGAACGAAAAACTGTTTTTT.

The chain recombines TRBV7-9 with TRBJ2-4, with TRBD2 identical over 8 bases. The J segment lost 8 bases and the V segment lost 11 bases, leaving 14 bases of the junction unmatched. CDR3 length equals 14 residues. Germline CDR1 reads SEHNR; CDR2 reads FQNEAQ (reference sequence). CDR3 bases: TGTGCCTTAAGCCCCCTCTCCGGGAGGGACATTCAGTACTTC. It translates to CALSPLSGRDIQYF.

This clone was seen only a few times. The identical CDR3 is also encoded by other nucleotide sequences in the sample. The J gene is TRBJ1-2, the V gene TRBV7-2; D remains unclear. This CDR3 has 13 residues. CDR1 is SGHTA and CDR2 is FQGNSA in the germline V gene. V was shortened by 1 base and J by 1 base, with 4 bases between the two germline ends. The CDR3 reads CASSLGHNYGYTF. The DNA for the CDR3 is TGTGCCAGCAGCTTAGGGCATAACTATGGCTACACCTTC.

The chain is built from TRBV6-4 and TRBJ2-1; D might be TRBD2 (7 bases). Trimming removed 3 bases at V and 6 bases at J, with 12 bases between. Germline V gene sequence: CDR1 MRHNA, CDR2 SNTAGT. This CDR3 comprises 14 residues. CDR3 nucleotide sequence: TGTGCCAGCAGTGAAGGGGGGGAAAGCAATGAGCAGTTCTTC. Its protein is CASSEGGESNEQFF.

The rearrangement uses TRBV5-6 and TRBJ2-2; 7 bases are shared with TRBD2. Germline CDR1 reads SGHDT; CDR2 reads YYEEEE. Trimming at V came to 0 bases and at J to 6 bases, leaving 5 bases not matched to a gene. The length of the CDR3 is 15 residues. In DNA, the CDR3 is TGTGCCAGCAGCTTGGGCGGGAGTGGGGCCGGGGAGCTGTTTTTT. As protein: CASSLGGSGAGELFF.

The CDR3 bases are TGCGCCAGCAGTACGGGACTAGCGGGCCAAGAGACCCAGTACTTC. Translating it yields CASSTGLAGQETQYF. The rearrangement uses TRBV4-1 and TRBJ2-5, with 12 bases matching TRBD2. Germline lookup yields CDR1 MGHRA and CDR2 YSYEKL. This CDR3 spans 15 amino acids. Unmatched junction bases numbered 3, after V lost 6 bases and J lost 1 base.

This clone was counted a few times. V and J are TRBV6-5 and TRBJ1-2; possible D gene TRBD1, 6 bases. V lost 2 bases and J lost 2, with 12 bases in between. Germline V gives CDR1 MNHEY, CDR2 SVGAGI. The CDR3 contains 15 residues. As DNA, the CDR3 is TGTGCCAGCAGTTACCCCAACAGGGCAAACTATGGCTACACCTTC. This sequence encodes CASSYPNRANYGYTF.

The gene calls are TRBV5-4 and TRBJ2-1, with 10 bases lining up with TRBD2. The germline V gene encodes CDR1 SGHNT and CDR2 YYREEE (reference sequence). Losses at the gene ends were 4 bases for V and 2 bases for J; bases not matched to a gene: 9. This CDR3 has 17 amino acids. Here the CDR3 reads CASSRSRTSGAYNEQFF. CDR3 sequence (DNA): TGTGCCAGCAGCCGTTCCAGGACTAGCGGTGCCTACAATGAGCAGTTCTTC. Together with reference TRBV5-4 and TRBJ2-1, the CDR3 gives the full variable domain: ETGVTQSPTHLIKTRGQQVTLRCSSQSGHNTVSWYQQALGQGPQFIFQYYREEENGRGNFPPRFSGLQFPNYSSELNVNALELDDSALYLCASSRSRTSGAYNEQFFGPGTRLTVL.